This T cell receptor (beta chain) derives from a study of cytomegalovirus exposure and HLA in healthy donors. Study observations and caveats: For TCR beta chains, V- and J-gene trimming was later linked to a missense DCLRE1C variant. Confirmation was obtained in vitro that a few CMV-associated chains are specific for CMV antigens.

This CDR3 comprises 14 residues. Between the trimmed V and J ends, which lost 3 bases and 7 bases, there was a span of 13 bases. CDR1 MNHEY and CDR2 SMNVEV come from the germline V gene (reference sequence). For this clone: The antigen is not known.

The primer mix had 60 Vbeta and 13 Jbeta primers. Produced via immunoSEQ multiplex PCR; TCRdb's table is partial and in-frame only. The table shows about 160,000 clones, with around 84% occurring only once. The chain is built from TRBV27 and TRBJ1-5; possible D gene TRBD1, 6 bases. This TCR was sampled from a man between 18 and 35 years old in good health and CMV-seropositive. Sequencing was performed on PBMCs. The CDR3 DNA reads as TGTGCCAGCAGTTTGGGAACAGGGTGGCAGCCCCAGCATTTT. Amino acids: CASSLGTGWQPQHF.